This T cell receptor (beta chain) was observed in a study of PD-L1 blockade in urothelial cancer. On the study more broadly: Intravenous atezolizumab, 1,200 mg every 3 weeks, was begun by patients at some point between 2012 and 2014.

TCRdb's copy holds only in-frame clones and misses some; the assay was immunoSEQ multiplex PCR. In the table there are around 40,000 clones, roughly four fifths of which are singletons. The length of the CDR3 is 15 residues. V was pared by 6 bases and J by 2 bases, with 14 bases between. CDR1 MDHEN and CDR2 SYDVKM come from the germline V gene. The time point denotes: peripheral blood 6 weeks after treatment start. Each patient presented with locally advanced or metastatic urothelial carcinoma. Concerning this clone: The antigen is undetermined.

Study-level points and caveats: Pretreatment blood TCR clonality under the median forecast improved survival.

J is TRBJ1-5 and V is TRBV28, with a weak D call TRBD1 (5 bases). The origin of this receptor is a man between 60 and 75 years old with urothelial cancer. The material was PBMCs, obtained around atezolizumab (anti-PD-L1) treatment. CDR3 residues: CASSGGEGRNQPQHF. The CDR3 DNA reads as TGTGCCAGCAGCGGGGGGGAGGGTCGCAATCAGCCCCAGCATTTT.